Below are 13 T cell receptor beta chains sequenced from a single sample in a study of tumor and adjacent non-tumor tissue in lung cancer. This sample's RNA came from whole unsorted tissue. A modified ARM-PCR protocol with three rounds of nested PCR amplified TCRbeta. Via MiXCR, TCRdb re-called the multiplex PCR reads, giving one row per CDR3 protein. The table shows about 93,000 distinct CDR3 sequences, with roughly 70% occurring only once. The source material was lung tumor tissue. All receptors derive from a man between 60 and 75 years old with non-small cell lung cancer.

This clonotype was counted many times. The CDR3 coding sequence is TGTGCCAGCAGTTCCCATTCAGGGGGCTCTGGGGCCAACGTCCTGACTTTC. This codes for CASSSHSGGSGANVLTF. The chain is built from TRBV6-5 and TRBJ2-6; 7 bases line up with TRBD1. Germline CDR1 MNHEY, CDR2 SVGAGI. This CDR3 is 17 amino acids long. V trimming: 4 bases; J trimming: 0 bases; junction bases outside the gene matches: 6.

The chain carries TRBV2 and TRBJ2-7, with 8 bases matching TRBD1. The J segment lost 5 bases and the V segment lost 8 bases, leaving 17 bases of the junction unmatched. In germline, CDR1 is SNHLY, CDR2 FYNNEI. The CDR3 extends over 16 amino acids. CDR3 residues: CASVVGTGGSGHEQYF. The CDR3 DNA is TGTGCCAGCGTCGTTGGAACAGGGGGGTCGGGTCACGAGCAGTACTTC. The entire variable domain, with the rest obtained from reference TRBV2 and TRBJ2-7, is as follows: EPEVTQTPSHQVTQMGQEVILRCVPISNHLYFYWYRQILGQKVEFLVSFYNNEISEKSEIFDDQFSVERPDGSNFTLKIRSTKLEDSAMYFCASVVGTGGSGHEQYFGPGTRLTVT.

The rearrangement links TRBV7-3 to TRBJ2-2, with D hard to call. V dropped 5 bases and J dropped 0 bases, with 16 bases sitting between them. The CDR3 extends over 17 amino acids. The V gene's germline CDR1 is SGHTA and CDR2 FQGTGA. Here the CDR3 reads CASSPYVLHTNTGELFF. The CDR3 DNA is TGTGCCAGCAGCCCCTACGTATTGCATACGAACACCGGGGAGCTGTTTTTT.

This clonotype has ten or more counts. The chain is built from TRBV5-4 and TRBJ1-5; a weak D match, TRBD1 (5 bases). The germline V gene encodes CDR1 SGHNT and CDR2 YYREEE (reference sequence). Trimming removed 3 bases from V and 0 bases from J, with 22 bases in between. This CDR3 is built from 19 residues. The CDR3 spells CASSWGRTYHSYSNQPQHF. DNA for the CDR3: TGTGCCAGCAGCTGGGGGAGAACGTACCACTCATATAGCAATCAGCCCCAGCATTTT.

CDR3 in amino acids: CASDPGQNYGYTF. CDR3 nucleotide sequence: TGTGCTAGTGACCCGGGACAGAATTATGGCTACACCTTC. The chain recombines TRBV12-5 with TRBJ1-2; 7 positions match TRBD1. This CDR3 has 13 residues. V gave up 7 bases and J gave up 5 bases; unmatched junction bases: 7. Germline CDR1 is LGHNT and CDR2 is FRNRAP.

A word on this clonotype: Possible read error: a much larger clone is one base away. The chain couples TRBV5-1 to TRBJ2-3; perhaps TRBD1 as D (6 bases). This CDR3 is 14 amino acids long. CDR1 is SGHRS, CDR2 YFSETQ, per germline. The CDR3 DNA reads TGCGACAGCAGCTTGGGACATAACACAGATACGCAGTATTTT. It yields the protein CDSSLGHNTDTQYF.

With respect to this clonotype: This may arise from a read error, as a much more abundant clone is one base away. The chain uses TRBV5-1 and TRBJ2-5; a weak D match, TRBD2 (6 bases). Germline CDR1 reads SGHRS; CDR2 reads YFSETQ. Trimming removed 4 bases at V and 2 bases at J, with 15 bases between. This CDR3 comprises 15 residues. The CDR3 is CASSPSTAGQETQYF. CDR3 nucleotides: TGCGCCAGCAGCCCATCTACTGCGGGGCAAGAGACCCAGTACTTC.

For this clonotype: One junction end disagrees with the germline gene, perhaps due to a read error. CDR3 nucleotide sequence: TGCGCCAGCAGTATTGGGGCCAGGGAGCTGTTTTTT. It yields the protein CASSIGARELFF. The chain couples TRBV12-3 or TRBV12-4 to TRBJ2-2; D might be TRBD1 (5 bases). The CDR3 sequence is 12 residues long.

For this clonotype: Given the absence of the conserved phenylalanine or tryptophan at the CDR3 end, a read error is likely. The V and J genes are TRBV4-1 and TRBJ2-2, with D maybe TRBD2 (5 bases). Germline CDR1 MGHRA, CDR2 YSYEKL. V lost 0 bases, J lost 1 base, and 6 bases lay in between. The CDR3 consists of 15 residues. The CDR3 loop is CASSQEAVNTGELFL. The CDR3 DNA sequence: TGCGCCAGCAGCCAAGAAGCGGTGAACACCGGGGAGCTGTTTCTT.

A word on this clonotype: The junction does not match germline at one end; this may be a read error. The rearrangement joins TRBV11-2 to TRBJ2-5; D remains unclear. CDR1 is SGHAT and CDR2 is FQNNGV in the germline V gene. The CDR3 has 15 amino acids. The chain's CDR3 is CASSLGGSVQETQHF. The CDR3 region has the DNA TGTGCCAGCAGCTTAGGAGGATCGGTCCAAGAGACCCAGCACTTT.

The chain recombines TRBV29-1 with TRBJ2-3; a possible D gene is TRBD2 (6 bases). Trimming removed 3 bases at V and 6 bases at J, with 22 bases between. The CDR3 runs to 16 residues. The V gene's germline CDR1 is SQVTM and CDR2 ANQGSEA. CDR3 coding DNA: TGCAGCGTTGATGCCCCCCGGGGCGGGATGAATGATACGCAGTATTTT. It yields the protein CSVDAPRGGMNDTQYF.

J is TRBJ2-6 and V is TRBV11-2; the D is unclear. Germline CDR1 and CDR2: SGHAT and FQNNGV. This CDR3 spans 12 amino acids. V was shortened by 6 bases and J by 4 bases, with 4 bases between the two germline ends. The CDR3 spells CASRSGANVLTF. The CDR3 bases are TGTGCCAGCAGGTCCGGGGCCAACGTCCTGACTTTC.

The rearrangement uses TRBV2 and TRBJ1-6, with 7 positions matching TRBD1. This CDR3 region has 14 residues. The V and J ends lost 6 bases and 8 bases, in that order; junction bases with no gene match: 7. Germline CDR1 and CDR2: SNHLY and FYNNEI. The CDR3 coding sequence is TGTGCCAGCAGGACTCTCGGGACAGATTCACCCCTCCACTTT. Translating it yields CASRTLGTDSPLHF.